This T cell receptor beta chain was sequenced in a study of T cell responses to AZD1222 COVID-19 vaccine. This clone showed up just once. Its antigen is not identified. The assay was immunoSEQ multiplex PCR, and TCRdb's table has in-frame clones only and misses some. This sample has over 130,000 clones; about 88% occur once, and the top ten carry about 3%. Study outcomes and limitations: Clonal diversity may have been underestimated, and the donors were mostly white British, with more females than males.

CDR3 length equals 16 residues. Per germline, CDR1 SGHRS and CDR2 YFSETQ. Trimming cost V 4 bases and J 0 bases, with 14 bases left between them. The V and J genes are TRBV5-1 and TRBJ2-4; D is uncertain. This receptor was taken from an adult who received the AZD1222 COVID-19 vaccine. Sample: peripheral blood, taken 28 days after the second AZD1222 dose. The CDR3 DNA sequence: TGCGCCAGCAGCCCGGCTCTGGATCTAGCCAAAAACATTCAGTACTTC. The encoded protein is CASSPALDLAKNIQYF.